This T cell receptor beta chain was identified during a study of CD8 T cells in ankylosing spondylitis. Study-wide results and caveats: Made up of 7 to 9 highly homologous variants, a TCR beta motif appeared characteristic of ankylosing spondylitis blood.

One entry per CDR3 protein, called by TCRdb with MiXCR from the 5' RACE reads. This table holds 15,000 to 20,000 distinct CDR3 sequences, over 7% found once. This clonotype appeared a few times. Antigen specificity is unknown. The sequence was obtained from a male donor with ankylosing spondylitis or in good health (not recorded which). Source material: blood.

The CDR3 nucleotides read TGCAGCGTTCCGGGACTCACCTGGGGCGAGCAGTACTTC. This codes for CSVPGLTWGEQYF. The chain has TRBV29-1 and TRBJ2-7, with D possibly matching TRBD2 (6 bases). V gave up 5 bases and J gave up 6 bases, with 17 bases separating them. The CDR3 runs to 13 residues. Germline-derived CDR1 and CDR2 are SQVTM and ANQGSEA.